These 13 T cell receptor beta chains were sequenced from one sample in a study of blood T cell repertoires in COVID-19. Libraries were prepared by immunoSEQ multiplex PCR; TCRdb keeps only in-frame clonotypes and omits some of them. The profile shows about 52,000 clones, about four fifths of them singletons. Sequences were obtained from peripheral blood. The receptors shown here come from a woman older than 75 with COVID-19, enrolled during active disease.

This clone appeared a single time. This chain uses TRBV5-1 with TRBJ2-3; possibly TRBD1 for D (7 bases). The CDR3 has 16 amino acids. Trimming pared 6 bases from V and 2 bases from J, leaving 19 bases between. Germline-derived CDR1 and CDR2 are SGHRS and YFSETQ. In DNA form, the CDR3 reads TGCGCCAGCACTCGGGGGACGGGACAGATCACAGATACGCAGTATTTT. Protein: CASTRGTGQITDTQYF.

The chain recombines TRBV13 with TRBJ2-3; 7 bases map to TRBD1. The CDR3 loop spans 18 amino acids. Germline CDR1 PRHDT, CDR2 FYEKMQ (reference sequence). V lost 5 bases to trimming and J lost 1 base; unmatched junction nucleotides: 15. The CDR3 loop reads CASSPETRQGLGTDTQYF. CDR3 nucleotide sequence: TGTGCCAGCAGCCCAGAGACCCGACAGGGATTGGGCACAGATACGCAGTATTTT. Looking up the rest from reference TRBV13 and TRBJ2-3 gives the full variable domain: AAGVIQSPRHLIKEKRETATLKCYPIPRHDTVYWYQQGPGQDPQFLISFYEKMQSDKGSIPDRFSAQQFSDYHSELNMSSLELGDSALYFCASSPETRQGLGTDTQYFGPGTRLTVL.

This sequence joins TRBV4-1 and TRBJ1-1; possibly TRBD1 for D (5 bases). The germline V and J ends were trimmed by 3 bases and 1 base, with 15 bases remaining between them. The CDR3 is 16 residues long. Germline V gene lookup returns CDR1 MGHRA and CDR2 YSYEKL. The CDR3 sequence: CASSQTAGQGNTEAFF. CDR3 in DNA: TGCGCCAGCAGCCAGACGGCGGGGCAGGGGAACACTGAAGCTTTCTTT.

The J gene is TRBJ2-5, the V gene TRBV11-1; D ambiguous. Trimming removed 3 bases from V and 0 bases from J, with 5 bases in between. The CDR3 contains 13 residues. Germline V lookup: CDR1 SGHAT, CDR2 FQDESV (reference sequence). CDR3 DNA sequence: TGTGCCAGCAGCTTTGGCTACCAAGAGACCCAGTACTTC. Translated, it gives CASSFGYQETQYF. Full variable domain (rest looked up from reference TRBV11-1 and TRBJ2-5): EAEVAQSPRYKITEKSQAVAFWCDPISGHATLYWYRQILGQGPELLVQFQDESVVDDSQLPKDRFSAERLKGVDSTLKIQPAELGDSAMYLCASSFGYQETQYFGPGTRLLVL.

The chain combines TRBV5-4 with TRBJ1-4; D is undetermined. Between the trimmed V and J ends, which lost 4 bases and 0 bases, there was a span of 10 bases. Germline loops: CDR1 SGHNT, CDR2 YYREEE (reference sequence). The CDR3 extends over 15 amino acids. Written as DNA, the CDR3 is TGTGCCAGCAGCCCCTGGAGCACAACTAATGAAAAACTGTTTTTT. This encodes CASSPWSTTNEKLFF.

This chain connects TRBV19 to TRBJ2-7, with TRBD1 matching 7 bases. V lost 4 bases to trimming and J lost 9 bases; unmatched junction nucleotides: 9. The germline V gene encodes CDR1 LNHDA and CDR2 SQIVND (reference sequence). The CDR3 extends over 13 amino acids. CDR3 nucleotides: TGTGCCAGTAGTACCTCGACAGGGCTGGGGCAGTACTTC. This encodes CASSTSTGLGQYF.

V usage is TRBV2 and J usage is TRBJ1-5, with D perhaps TRBD1 (5 bases). CDR1 SNHLY and CDR2 FYNNEI come from the germline V gene. The V end was cut by 5 bases, the J end by 0 bases, with 8 bases between. The CDR3 consists of 14 residues. The CDR3 region has the DNA TGTGCCAGCAGTTCCAGGGATAGCAATCAGCCCCAGCATTTT. Protein product: CASSSRDSNQPQHF. The full variable domain, rest sourced from reference TRBV2 and TRBJ1-5, is EPEVTQTPSHQVTQMGQEVILRCVPISNHLYFYWYRQILGQKVEFLVSFYNNEISEKSEIFDDQFSVERPDGSNFTLKIRSTKLEDSAMYFCASSSRDSNQPQHFGDGTRLSIL.

The CDR3 loop is CASGLRQGVRTEAFF. CDR3 nucleotide sequence: TGCGCCAGCGGCCTTAGGCAGGGGGTTCGCACTGAAGCTTTCTTT. The chain recombines TRBV4-1 with TRBJ1-1, with TRBD1 matching over 7 bases. V lost 8 bases, J lost 4 bases, and 13 bases stayed unmatched. The V gene's germline CDR1 is MGHRA and CDR2 YSYEKL. This CDR3 region has 15 residues.

The rearrangement uses TRBV6-5 and TRBJ2-7; 8 bases are shared with TRBD1. Germline V lookup: CDR1 MNHEY, CDR2 SVGAGI. The V segment lost 0 bases and the J segment 1 base; nucleotides outside the gene matches: 2. The CDR3 covers 15 residues. The CDR3 sequence: CASSYSDRGSYEQYF. CDR3 coding DNA: TGTGCCAGCAGTTACTCCGACAGGGGTTCCTACGAGCAGTACTTC.

The chain uses TRBV7-9 and TRBJ2-1; possible D gene TRBD2, 6 bases. This CDR3 is 15 amino acids long. Germline-derived CDR1 and CDR2 are SEHNR and FQNEAQ (reference sequence). Trimming stripped 3 bases from V and 5 bases from J, with 14 bases between. This chain's CDR3 is CASSFLTGLDNEQFF. Here the CDR3 DNA reads TGTGCCAGCAGCTTTCTGACGGGACTCGACAATGAGCAGTTCTTC.

The chain is built from TRBV28 and TRBJ1-2, with D possibly being TRBD1 (5 bases). The V end was cut by 6 bases, the J end by 2 bases, with 16 bases between. This CDR3 has 15 amino acids. CDR1 is MDHEN and CDR2 is SYDVKM in the germline V gene. The CDR3 here is CASSLSGTLNYGYTF. The CDR3 DNA sequence: TGTGCCAGCAGCCTTTCCGGGACTCTCAACTATGGCTACACCTTC.

The V call is TRBV7-9, the J call TRBJ2-1; the D gene is possibly TRBD2 (5 bases). The CDR3 runs to 15 residues. With 2 bases removed from V and 3 bases from J, the gap between germline ends came to 11 bases. Germline-derived CDR1 and CDR2 are SEHNR and FQNEAQ (reference sequence). This chain's CDR3 is CASSLQRTLYNEQFF. CDR3 bases: TGTGCCAGCAGCTTACAGCGGACCCTCTACAATGAGCAGTTCTTC.

The gene calls are TRBV20-1 and TRBJ2-7; 7 bases align to TRBD2. This CDR3 has 11 residues. Germline V gene data show CDR1 as DFQATT and CDR2 as SNEGSKA (reference sequence). V dropped 5 bases and J dropped 6; count of bases not matched to a gene: 4. The CDR3 nucleotides are TGCAGTGCTGGGACTACGGTCGAGCAGTACTTC. It yields the protein CSAGTTVEQYF.